This entry lists 27 T cell receptor beta chains sequenced from one sample in a study of human T cells and chemical hapten exposure. Time point denoted: pre-sensitization, week 0. Treatment meaning: therapeutic diphenylcyclopropenone sensitization with weekly scalp DPC. TCRdb analysed the RACE reads with MiXCR anew, one entry per CDR3 protein. The table has under 90,000 distinct CDR3 sequences, around 10% seen once. The source was whole blood, collected in connection with sensitization to the hapten diphenylcyclopropenone (DPC). The receptors here all came from a woman in her thirties or forties with alopecia areata. Some clones in this sample may be carry-over from other donors' samples.

The V gene is TRBV11-2, the J gene TRBJ2-2; a weak D match, TRBD2 (5 bases). CDR3 size: 16 residues. V gave up 4 bases and J gave up 10 bases, with 22 bases separating them. Germline V gives CDR1 SGHAT, CDR2 FQNNGV. CDR3 sequence reads: CASSSTTRTGREELFF. As DNA, the CDR3 is TGTGCCAGCAGCTCCACTACCCGGACTGGACGTGAGGAGCTGTTTTTT.

This clonotype was seen a handful of times. The chain uses TRBV6-5 and TRBJ1-2; no clear D gene. The CDR3 consists of 13 residues. The V gene's germline CDR1 is MNHEY and CDR2 SVGAGI. Trimming took 0 bases from V and 8 from J, leaving 10 bases between them. CDR3 amino acids: CASSYSGSYGYTF. DNA of the CDR3: TGTGCCAGCAGTTACTCGGGGAGTTACGGCTACACCTTC.

On this clonotype itself: This clone may be a read error of a much larger clone one base away. The rearrangement joins TRBV12-3 or TRBV12-4 to TRBJ1-6; D ambiguous. The CDR3 is made up of 13 amino acids. Here the CDR3 DNA reads TGTGCCGGCAGCTCAGCGACCGGTTCACCCCTCCACTTT. Translating it yields CAGSSATGSPLHF.

This clonotype was recorded at least ten times. V and J are TRBV28 and TRBJ1-2; D gene unclear. The CDR3 is 12 residues long. Trimming left V 6 bases short and J 7 bases short, with 12 bases between. Germline V gives CDR1 MDHEN, CDR2 SYDVKM. This CDR3 is CASSDRTFGYTF. In DNA form, the CDR3 reads TGTGCCAGCAGCGATCGGACGTTTGGCTACACCTTC.

The table lists this clonotype with a few counts. The chain couples TRBV29-1 to TRBJ2-1, with 14 nucleotides matching TRBD2. There are 14 residues in the CDR3. Germline V gene lookup returns CDR1 SQVTM and CDR2 ANQGSEA. Unmatched junction bases numbered 5, after V lost 6 bases and J lost 7 bases. The DNA for the CDR3 is TGCAGCGTCTCCGGGACTAGCGGGGGAAATGAGCAGTTCTTC. It codes for CSVSGTSGGNEQFF.

The CDR3 here is CASSPRLNTEAFF. CDR3 nucleotides: TGTGCCAGCAGCCCTCGATTGAACACTGAAGCTTTCTTT. The rearrangement uses TRBV14 and TRBJ1-1; D gene unclear. The V gene lost 4 bases and the J gene lost 0 bases, with 6 bases spanning the gap. This CDR3 is 13 amino acids long. Germline CDR1 is SGHDN and CDR2 is FVKESK.

J is TRBJ2-7 and V is TRBV19, with 7 bases fitting TRBD2. CDR3 length equals 13 residues. The germline gives CDR1 LNHDA, CDR2 SQIVND (reference sequence). The trim removed 5 bases at V and 6 bases at J, leaving 7 bases unmatched. This chain's CDR3 is CASSPEGGAEQYF. The DNA for the CDR3 is TGTGCCAGTAGTCCAGAGGGAGGGGCCGAGCAGTACTTC.

This clonotype has only a few counts. The rearrangement links TRBV29-1 to TRBJ1-3, with 8 positions matching TRBD1. Germline V gene data show CDR1 as SQVTM and CDR2 as ANQGSEA. The CDR3 runs 12 residues. Trimming at V came to 4 bases and at J to 4 bases, leaving 0 bases not matched to a gene. CDR3 in DNA: TGCAGCGTTGGGACAGGGGGAAACACCATATATTTT. It codes for CSVGTGGNTIYF.

This clonotype was seen many times. CDR3 sequence: CASSLGNEQFF. CDR3 DNA sequence: TGTGCCAGCAGTTTGGGAAATGAGCAGTTCTTC. V and J are TRBV12-3 or TRBV12-4 and TRBJ2-1; D uncertain. This CDR3 is built from 11 residues. Trimming stripped 3 bases from V and 7 bases from J, with 4 bases between.

This clonotype was found many times. The V gene is TRBV6-2 or TRBV6-3, the J gene TRBJ2-7; D is possibly TRBD1 (6 bases). The CDR3 is 13 amino acids. V dropped 8 bases and J dropped 3 bases, with 14 bases sitting between them. CDR1 is MNHEY, CDR2 SVGEGT, per germline. The CDR3 bases are TGTGCCAGCGGGCCGTACAGGGTCTACGAGCAGTACTTC. Translated, it gives CASGPYRVYEQYF.

Details on this clonotype: This sequence may be a read error, since a much larger clone differs from it by one base. The chain couples TRBV18 to TRBJ2-6; no clear D gene. CDR3 size: 15 residues. Trimming cost V 1 base and J 0 bases, with 4 bases left between them. Germline CDR1 is KGHSH and CDR2 is LQKENI. The CDR3 loop is CASSPRGSGANVLTF. In DNA, the CDR3 is TGTGCCAGCTCACCACGGGGCTCTGGGGCCAACGTCCTGACTTTC.

The chain links TRBV18 to TRBJ1-5; D may be TRBD1 (6 bases). Germline values: CDR1 KGHSH, CDR2 LQKENI. This CDR3 comprises 15 residues. V shed 3 bases and J shed 1 base, with 10 bases lying between them. CDR3 nucleotides: TGTGCCAGCTCACCCGGGACATCCAGCAATCAGCCCCAGCATTTT. Its protein product is CASSPGTSSNQPQHF.

This clonotype occurred a few times. This chain joins TRBV5-5 and TRBJ2-7; perhaps TRBD2 as D (5 bases). Looked up from germline, CDR1 is SGHKS and CDR2 is YYEKEE (reference sequence). The CDR3 sequence is 16 residues long. The V end was cut by 6 bases, the J end by 3 bases, with 22 bases between. The CDR3 bases are TGTGCCAGCACTCTCGGTCCCGACCTAGCCCTCTACGAGCAGTACTTC. The encoded protein is CASTLGPDLALYEQYF.

This clonotype was detected many times. The V call is TRBV25-1, the J call TRBJ2-7, with D hard to call. There are 16 residues in the CDR3. From germline, CDR1 is MGHDK and CDR2 SYGVNS. Trimming shortened V by 3 bases and J by 0 bases, and 15 bases separated the two germline ends. The CDR3: CASSEFTTFSSYEQYF. The CDR3 DNA reads as TGTGCCAGCAGTGAGTTTACGACGTTTAGCTCCTACGAGCAGTACTTC.

This clonotype was counted many times. The V and J genes are TRBV7-6 and TRBJ2-6; TRBD2 agrees at 10 bases. This CDR3 is 18 amino acids long. V was pared by 1 base and J by 1 base, with 4 bases of the junction left unmatched. Germline values: CDR1 SGHVS, CDR2 FNYEAQ. The CDR3 loop is CASSLELAGPSGANVLTF. CDR3 nucleotides: TGTGCCAGCAGCTTAGAACTAGCGGGGCCGTCTGGGGCCAACGTCCTGACTTTC.

The chain uses TRBV28 and TRBJ2-5, with D tentatively TRBD1 or TRBD2 (5 bases each). Deletions cut 4 bases from V and 2 bases from J, with 11 bases between. The CDR3 loop spans 14 amino acids. CDR1 MDHEN and CDR2 SYDVKM come from the germline V gene. The CDR3 here is CASSSPGRQETQYF. CDR3 bases: TGTGCCAGCAGTTCGCCGGGACGACAAGAGACCCAGTACTTC.

This clonotype was detected ten times or more. This rearrangement joins TRBV2 to TRBJ1-1, with 10 positions matching TRBD1. V lost 1 base to trimming and J lost 3 bases; unmatched junction nucleotides: 2. CDR3 length: 15 amino acids. Germline loops: CDR1 SNHLY, CDR2 FYNNEI. The CDR3 spells CASSEGGQGYTEAFF. The CDR3, as DNA: TGTGCCAGCAGTGAAGGGGGACAGGGGTACACTGAAGCTTTCTTT.

This clonotype showed up just a few times. V usage is TRBV19 and J usage is TRBJ1-2; 7 positions match TRBD1. The V and J ends lost 7 bases and 4 bases, in that order; junction bases with no gene match: 9. Germline-derived CDR1 and CDR2 are LNHDA and SQIVND (reference sequence). The CDR3 runs to 14 residues. This chain's CDR3 is CASTHPGQVYGYTF. The CDR3 DNA is TGTGCCAGTACCCATCCAGGACAGGTCTATGGCTACACCTTC. Based on the CDR3 plus reference TRBV19 and TRBJ1-2, the full variable domain is DGGITQSPKYLFRKEGQNVTLSCEQNLNHDAMYWYRQDPGQGLRLIYYSQIVNDFQKGDIAEGYSVSREKKESFPLTVTSAQKNPTAFYLCASTHPGQVYGYTFGSGTRLTVV.

This clonotype has at least ten counts. The chain uses TRBV5-4 and TRBJ2-2; the D gene is possibly TRBD1 (6 bases). Germline lookup yields CDR1 SGHNT and CDR2 YYREEE (reference sequence). The CDR3 extends over 14 amino acids. Trimming cost V 4 bases and J 2 bases, with 9 bases left between them. CDR3 loop: CASSLGHNTGELFF. The CDR3, as DNA: TGTGCCAGCAGCCTGGGACACAACACCGGGGAGCTGTTTTTT.

This clonotype has a count of ten or more. The chain links TRBV6-6 to TRBJ2-6, with 9 bases aligning to TRBD1. Germline trimming cut 5 bases from V and 0 bases from J; bases unmatched to any gene: 5. Germline values: CDR1 MNHNY, CDR2 SVGAGI (reference sequence). The CDR3 covers 17 residues. Here the CDR3 DNA reads TGTGCCAGCAGTGCGGGGACAGGGAGCTCTGGGGCCAACGTCCTGACTTTC. It codes for CASSAGTGSSGANVLTF.

This clonotype showed up just a few times. The rearrangement joins TRBV10-3 to TRBJ1-5, with D uncertain. CDR3 length: 12 residues. CDR1 and CDR2 from the germline V gene are ENHRY and SYGVKD. Trimming pared 8 bases from V and 0 bases from J, leaving 5 bases between. As DNA, the CDR3 is TGTGCCATCGGCCCTAGCAATCAGCCCCAGCATTTT. Translation gives CAIGPSNQPQHF.

The table lists this clonotype with a few counts. V and J are TRBV20-1 and TRBJ2-7; TRBD1 matches at 8 bases. This CDR3 is built from 15 residues. The germline V gene encodes CDR1 DFQATT and CDR2 SNEGSKA (reference sequence). After removal of 0 bases from V and 3 bases from J, the junction contained 7 bases not matched to a gene. As DNA, the CDR3 is TGCAGTGCTAGAGATCGGAACAGGGGGAACTACGAGCAGTACTTC. It specifies CSARDRNRGNYEQYF.

This clonotype was seen a few times. The chain has TRBV6-5 and TRBJ2-7; TRBD1 matches 9 bases. This CDR3 has 15 amino acids. The junction had 10 bases not matched to a gene; V was cut back by 6 bases and J by 4 bases. CDR1 and CDR2 (germline): MNHEY, SVGAGI. This CDR3 is CASRPVRDRVYEQYF. In DNA form, the CDR3 reads TGTGCCAGCAGGCCCGTGCGGGACAGGGTTTACGAGCAGTACTTC.

This clonotype appeared a single time. The chain has TRBV2 and TRBJ2-5, with TRBD1 matching over 8 bases. The CDR3 contains 14 residues. V was pared by 4 bases and J by 4 bases, with 5 bases of the junction left unmatched. Germline V gene lookup returns CDR1 SNHLY and CDR2 FYNNEI. The CDR3 nucleotides are TGTGCCAGCAGTGCCGGGACAGGTGGAGAGACCCAGTACTTC. Protein: CASSAGTGGETQYF.

This clonotype was observed many times. The chain joins TRBV28 to TRBJ1-2, with D tentatively TRBD1 (5 bases). Germline loops: CDR1 MDHEN, CDR2 SYDVKM. The CDR3 totals 12 residues. Trimming took 5 bases from V and 5 from J, leaving 9 bases between them. CDR3 bases: TGTGCCAGCAGTACTAGGACATATGGCTACACCTTC. The encoded protein is CASSTRTYGYTF.

This clonotype was detected only a few times. The chain uses TRBV27 and TRBJ1-2; D gene uncertain. The length of the CDR3 is 13 residues. The V gene's germline CDR1 is MNHEY and CDR2 SMNVEV (reference sequence). The ends were cut back, 8 bases at V and 4 bases at J, with 14 bases in the middle. The CDR3 region is CASGPMRSYGYTF. The CDR3 bases are TGTGCCAGCGGCCCGATGAGGTCCTATGGCTACACCTTC.

V is TRBV4-3 and J is TRBJ2-7; D gene uncertain. Germline-derived CDR1 and CDR2 are LGHNA and YSLEER. This CDR3 is 15 amino acids long. With 0 bases removed from V and 6 bases from J, the gap between germline ends came to 15 bases. The DNA of the CDR3 is TGCGCCAGCAGCCAAGATAGAGTACTTTCGGGCGAGCAGTACTTC. The encoded protein is CASSQDRVLSGEQYF.